This T cell receptor (beta chain) came from a study of PD-1 blockade in classical Hodgkin lymphoma. The CDR3 contains 16 residues. From germline, CDR1 is SGHNT and CDR2 YYREEE (reference sequence). Trimming cost V 3 bases and J 5 bases, with 20 bases left between them. Every patient was affected by relapse after autologous stem cell transplantation, while exposure to brentuximab vedotin was not uniform. Comments on this clone: What it binds is unknown.

Overall study findings and caveats: Complete responders entered with baseline diversity on par with newly diagnosed patients, the results showed.

Method: immunoSEQ multiplex PCR; TCRdb's copy keeps in-frame clones and lacks some. The sample lists roughly 20,000 clones, 70% to 90% occurring once. The starting material was peripheral blood mononuclear cells (PBMCs), obtained before the second cycle of nivolumab. V gene TRBV5-4 combines with J gene TRBJ2-5, with D perhaps given as TRBD1 or TRBD2 (6 bases each). This clonotype was obtained from a human donor with classical Hodgkin lymphoma. The CDR3: CASSSFSGGGFETQYF. The DNA for the CDR3 is TGTGCCAGCAGCTCTTTTAGCGGAGGGGGGTTCGAGACCCAGTACTTC.